The TCR beta chain described here comes from a study of metastatic and nonmetastatic thyroid tumors. Study conclusions and caveats: Within blood and tumor, benign nodules reportedly had significantly lower TCR beta diversity than malignant thyroid tumors did.

In this sample, this clone turned up a few times. What it binds is unknown. Patients were all untreated before their thyroid surgery. TCRdb redid the clone calls on the PCR reads using MiXCR. This table holds about 7,000 clones, about 37% found once. Germline V gene data show CDR1 as DFQATT and CDR2 as SNEGSKA (reference sequence). Trimming took 8 bases from V and 4 from J, leaving 15 bases between them. The CDR3 extends over 12 amino acids. The sequenced material came from tumor tissue. This chain joins TRBV20-1 and TRBJ2-7, with D unresolved. This receptor was identified in a female donor with papillary thyroid cancer or a benign thyroid nodule (not recorded which). Some clones in this sample may be carry-over from other donors' samples. CDR3 amino acids: CSSTDRAYEQYF. CDR3 coding DNA: TGCAGTTCAACAGATAGGGCTTACGAGCAGTACTTC.